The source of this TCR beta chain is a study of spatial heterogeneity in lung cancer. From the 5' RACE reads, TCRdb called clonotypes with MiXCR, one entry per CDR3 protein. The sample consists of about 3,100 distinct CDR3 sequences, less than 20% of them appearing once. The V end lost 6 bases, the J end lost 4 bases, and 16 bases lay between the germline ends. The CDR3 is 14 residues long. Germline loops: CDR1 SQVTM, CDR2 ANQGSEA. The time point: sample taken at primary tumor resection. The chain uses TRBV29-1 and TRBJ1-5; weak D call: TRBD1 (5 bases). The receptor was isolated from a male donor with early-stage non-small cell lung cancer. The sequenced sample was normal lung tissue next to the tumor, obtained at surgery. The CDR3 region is CSVAGQQENQPQHF. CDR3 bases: TGCAGCGTCGCGGGGCAACAGGAAAATCAGCCCCAGCATTTT.